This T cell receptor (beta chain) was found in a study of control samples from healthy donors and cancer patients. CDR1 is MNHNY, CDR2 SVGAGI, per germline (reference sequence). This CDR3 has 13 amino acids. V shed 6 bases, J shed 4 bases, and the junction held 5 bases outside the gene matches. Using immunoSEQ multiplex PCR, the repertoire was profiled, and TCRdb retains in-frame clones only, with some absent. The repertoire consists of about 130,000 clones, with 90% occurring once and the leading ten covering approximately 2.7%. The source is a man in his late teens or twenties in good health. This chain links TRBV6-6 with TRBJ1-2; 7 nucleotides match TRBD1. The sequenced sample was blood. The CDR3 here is CASRITGVYGYTF. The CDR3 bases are TGTGCCAGCAGAATCACAGGGGTCTATGGCTACACCTTC.